The next 21 T cell receptor beta chains were all read from a single sample in a study of blood T cell repertoires in COVID-19. Profiling relied on immunoSEQ multiplex PCR, and the TCRdb table lists in-frame clones only, not all of them. The sample carries roughly 150,000 clones, approximately 78% recorded once. The sample taken for sequencing was peripheral blood. Receptors were obtained from a man in his sixties who had recovered from COVID-19.

This clone has only a few counts. This rearrangement joins TRBV5-1 to TRBJ1-4; the match to TRBD1 covers 8 bases. CDR1 and CDR2 (germline): SGHRS, YFSETQ. This CDR3 contains 15 residues. Unmatched junction bases numbered 9, after V lost 5 bases and J lost 6 bases. CDR3 sequence (DNA): TGCGCCAGCAGTCTTGCAGGGGGCGGAGATGAAAAACTGTTTTTT. Translation gives CASSLAGGGDEKLFF.

This rearrangement joins TRBV11-1 to TRBJ1-2; TRBD1 might be the D (5 bases). Deletions cut 5 bases from V and 7 bases from J, with 8 bases between. The CDR3 extends over 11 amino acids. Looked up from germline, CDR1 is SGHAT and CDR2 is FQDESV (reference sequence). In DNA form, the CDR3 reads TGTGCCAGCAGCGACAGAGGTGGCTACACCTTC. Translation: CASSDRGGYTF.

This chain's CDR3 is CASSPLIVWASGRLRTYNEQFF. CDR3 DNA sequence: TGTGCCAGCAGCCCATTAATCGTCTGGGCTAGCGGGAGACTTAGGACCTACAATGAGCAGTTCTTC. This chain uses TRBV14 with TRBJ2-1; TRBD2 matches 10 bases. J lost 2 bases, V lost 4 bases, and 23 bases had no gene match. The CDR3 runs 22 residues. Germline V lookup: CDR1 SGHDN, CDR2 FVKESK.

The chain joins TRBV7-3 to TRBJ2-3; TRBD2 might be the D (7 bases). The CDR3 runs to 15 residues. Germline-derived CDR1 and CDR2 are SGHTA and FQGTGA. Trimming removed 5 bases at V and 3 bases at J, with 15 bases between. The CDR3: CASSRGGRETDTQYF. The CDR3 DNA follows: TGTGCCAGCAGCCGCGGGGGCCGGGAGACAGATACGCAGTATTTT.

V and J are TRBV5-4 and TRBJ2-6; D gene uncertain. With 8 bases removed from V and 2 bases from J, the gap between germline ends came to 8 bases. Per germline, CDR1 SGHNT and CDR2 YYREEE (reference sequence). The CDR3 consists of 13 residues. The CDR3 DNA is TGTGCCAGTAGGAGTACTGGGGCCAACGTCCTGACTTTC. The encoded protein is CASRSTGANVLTF.

This clone was observed once. The chain employs TRBV29-1 and TRBJ2-3; tentatively, D is TRBD1 (5 bases). Germline V gives CDR1 SQVTM, CDR2 ANQGSEA. The length of the CDR3 is 18 residues. With 1 base removed from V and 3 bases from J, the gap between germline ends came to 23 bases. CDR3 region: CSVEGQGNPELETDTQYF. CDR3 DNA: TGCAGCGTTGAAGGCCAGGGAAACCCAGAGCTTGAGACAGATACGCAGTATTTT.

V is TRBV2 and J is TRBJ2-1; D might be TRBD2 (6 bases). Germline V gene lookup returns CDR1 SNHLY and CDR2 FYNNEI. The CDR3 extends over 15 amino acids. Deletions cut 4 bases from V and 3 bases from J, with 13 bases between. The CDR3 here is CASSVLASVYNEQFF. The CDR3 DNA reads TGTGCCAGCAGTGTTCTGGCTAGCGTCTACAATGAGCAGTTCTTC.

The genes are TRBV6-6 and TRBJ1-1, with D perhaps TRBD1 (5 bases). The V end was cut by 6 bases, the J end by 8 bases, with 10 bases between. The germline CDR1 and CDR2 sequences are MNHNY and SVGAGI (reference sequence). The CDR3 runs 11 residues. Here the CDR3 DNA reads TGTGCCAGCAGCCCGGACAACGAAGCTTTCTTT. Amino acid sequence: CASSPDNEAFF.

This chain joins TRBV6-5 and TRBJ2-7; possible D gene TRBD2, 6 bases. Germline CDR1 reads MNHEY; CDR2 reads SVGAGI. This CDR3 region has 14 residues. V was shortened by 6 bases and J by 0 bases, with 12 bases between the two germline ends. DNA of the CDR3: TGTGCCAGCAGATGGCTAGCGAGCTCCTACGAGCAGTACTTC. Its translation is CASRWLASSYEQYF.

The chain couples TRBV19 to TRBJ2-2, with TRBD1 matching 7 bases. Germline V gene data show CDR1 as LNHDA and CDR2 as SQIVND (reference sequence). J gave up 4 bases and V 6 bases, and 8 bases lay outside the gene matches. The CDR3 sequence is 15 residues long. This chain's CDR3 is CASRHTGVTTGELFF. For the CDR3, the DNA is TGTGCCAGTAGACATACAGGGGTTACCACCGGGGAGCTGTTTTTT.

The chain combines TRBV7-2 with TRBJ2-2, with 14 bases fitting TRBD2. The germline CDR1 and CDR2 sequences are SGHTA and FQGNSA. The CDR3 extends over 18 amino acids. V lost 3 bases, J lost 7 bases, and 10 bases stayed unmatched. The CDR3 spells CASSFTGTSGRGVGELFF. CDR3 sequence (DNA): TGTGCCAGCAGCTTCACCGGGACTAGCGGGAGAGGGGTCGGGGAGCTGTTTTTT.

The chain links TRBV27 to TRBJ2-7; D is perhaps TRBD2 (5 bases). V dropped 6 bases and J dropped 5 bases, with 17 bases sitting between them. This CDR3 is built from 14 residues. Germline V gene sequence: CDR1 MNHEY, CDR2 SMNVEV (reference sequence). CDR3 bases: TGTGCCAGCAGGGTTAACGGAGGCCGGAACGAGCAGTACTTC. Translating it yields CASRVNGGRNEQYF.

The rearrangement links TRBV30 to TRBJ1-1; possibly TRBD1 for D (6 bases). The ends were cut back, 0 bases at V and 6 bases at J, with 17 bases in the middle. The V gene's germline CDR1 is GTSNPN and CDR2 SVGIG (reference sequence). The CDR3 loop spans 15 amino acids. The CDR3 reads CAWSVQGRGAAEAFF. CDR3 DNA: TGTGCCTGGAGTGTACAGGGCAGGGGAGCGGCTGAAGCTTTCTTT.

The chain is built from TRBV7-2 and TRBJ2-5, with 10 bases that match TRBD2. This CDR3 spans 16 amino acids. CDR1 and CDR2 (germline): SGHTA, FQGNSA. J gave up 3 bases and V 5 bases, and 9 bases lay outside the gene matches. The chain's CDR3 is CASSPIAGGVKETQYF. CDR3 nucleotide sequence: TGTGCCAGCAGCCCTATAGCGGGAGGCGTCAAAGAGACCCAGTACTTC.

About this clone itself: Different DNA sequences within this sample yield the same CDR3. V is TRBV9 and J is TRBJ2-1, with a weak D call TRBD2 (5 bases). Trimming cost V 0 bases and J 2 bases, with 9 bases left between them. CDR1 SGDLS and CDR2 YYNGEE come from the germline V gene. The CDR3 consists of 15 residues. CDR3 amino acids: CASSVVDGTYNEQFF. The CDR3, as DNA: TGTGCCAGCAGCGTAGTGGACGGGACCTACAATGAGCAGTTCTTC.

The chain couples TRBV10-3 to TRBJ1-1; D uncertain. CDR1 and CDR2 (germline): ENHRY, SYGVKD. V gave up 7 bases and J gave up 1 base, with 10 bases separating them. The length of the CDR3 is 13 residues. Written as DNA, the CDR3 is TGTGCCATCACCGTACAGCAGAACACTGAAGCTTTCTTT. This sequence encodes CAITVQQNTEAFF.

This chain uses TRBV28 with TRBJ1-3; the match to TRBD1 covers 8 bases. Germline lookup yields CDR1 MDHEN and CDR2 SYDVKM. Losses at the gene ends were 8 bases for V and 5 bases for J; bases not matched to a gene: 8. This CDR3 is 14 amino acids long. The CDR3 DNA is TGTGCCAGCTCCCCCCGGACAGGGAGAAACACCATATATTTT. Amino acids: CASSPRTGRNTIYF.

The V gene is TRBV11-3, the J gene TRBJ2-3; perhaps TRBD2 as D (5 bases). V lost 5 bases to trimming and J lost 2 bases, with 11 bases between them. Germline V gene data show CDR1 as SGHNT and CDR2 as YENEEA. The CDR3 spans 14 residues. This CDR3 reads CASSLGRATDTQYF. The CDR3 nucleotides are TGTGCCAGCAGCCTCGGGCGGGCCACAGATACGCAGTATTTT.

V usage is TRBV4-3 and J usage is TRBJ1-2; tentative D call: TRBD1 (5 bases). The V end was cut by 0 bases, the J end by 5 bases, with 13 bases between. CDR1 and CDR2 (germline): LGHNA, YSLEER. The CDR3 totals 15 residues. CDR3 nucleotides: TGCGCCAGCAGCCAAGATCTGGACGGGACTTATGGCTACACCTTC. It translates to CASSQDLDGTYGYTF.

Of note for this clone: Germline is not matched at one junction end, which may reflect a read error. The gene calls are TRBV28 and TRBJ1-2, with 12 bases that match TRBD1. This CDR3 contains 16 residues. The germline V gene encodes CDR1 MDHEN and CDR2 SYDVKM. CDR3 residues: CARSLLPGQGAGGYTF. CDR3 in DNA: TGTGCCCGCAGTTTACTACCGGGACAGGGGGCCGGAGGCTACACCTTC.

The CDR3 here is CAASGIKYTDTQYF. CDR3 coding DNA: TGTGCCGCTTCCGGGATAAAATACACAGATACGCAGTATTTT. The chain recombines TRBV28 with TRBJ2-3; possible D gene TRBD2, 5 bases. This CDR3 is 14 amino acids long. CDR1 and CDR2 (germline): MDHEN, SYDVKM. V lost 11 bases and J lost 2, with 17 bases in between.